This T cell receptor (beta chain) was identified in a study of T cell clusters in autoimmune cytopenias. Each sample's input was roughly 250 ng genomic DNA, some 34,000 genome equivalents. Multiplex touch-down PCR amplified TRB using TRB-A and TRB-B pools in one tube. TCRdb reprocessed the multiplex PCR reads; each CDR3 protein has one entry and no DNA is given. The sample table sets out some 12,000 distinct CDR3 sequences. The germline gives CDR1 SGHDT, CDR2 YYEEEE. The CDR3 spans 16 residues. The chain employs TRBV5-6 and TRBJ2-7; TCRdb's D call of TRBD1 is untestable without DNA. Sequenced: peripheral blood. This TCR was sampled from a human donor with an autoimmune cytopenia or autoimmune hepatitis (not recorded which). The CDR3 here is CASSFKGTGGKDEQYF.